The sequence of this T cell receptor (beta chain) was determined in a study of cytomegalovirus exposure and HLA in healthy donors. The PCR was carried out with 60 Vbeta primers and 13 Jbeta primers. Using immunoSEQ multiplex PCR, the repertoire was profiled, and TCRdb retains in-frame clones only, with some absent. The sample holds about 190,000 clones, 70% to 75% seen once. The V segment lost 4 bases and the J segment 7 bases; nucleotides outside the gene matches: 9. Germline values: CDR1 SGHRS, CDR2 YFSETQ. The CDR3 covers 17 residues. The sample taken for sequencing was PBMCs. This TCR was sampled from a woman in her thirties in good health and CMV-seropositive. V usage is TRBV5-1 and J usage is TRBJ2-2, with 14 nucleotides matching TRBD2. In nucleotides, the CDR3 is TGCGCCAGCAGCCATGGGACTAGCGGGAGTTTGGTCGGGGAGCTGTTTTTT. Encoded protein: CASSHGTSGSLVGELFF.